This is a list of T cell receptor beta chains from one sample in a study of T cell responses to AZD1222 COVID-19 vaccine. Sequencing was performed with immunoSEQ multiplex PCR; in TCRdb, only in-frame clones are kept and a portion is missing. This repertoire shows under 150,000 clones, more than 85% found once; its top ten account for 7.5%. The starting material was peripheral blood, obtained on day 0 of AZD1222 vaccination. The receptors were gathered from an adult in good health. The CDR3 runs from the conserved cysteine through the conserved F or W. The D gene is left open where the match is weak. Not all rows give a size; the values are once, few, many and, for expanded clones, a class.

>TRBJ1-3|TRBD1|TRBV3-1/TRBV3-2|.
CASSQTGANSGNTIYF
TGTGCCAGCAGCCAGACAGGGGCCAACTCTGGAAACACCATATATTTT
>TRBJ1-2|TRBD1|TRBV4-1|.
CASSQEGTGARGYTF
TGCGCCAGCAGCCAAGAGGGCACAGGGGCGCGGGGCTACACCTTC
>TRBJ1-2|.|TRBV27|few
CASSLYGEGGYTF
TGTGCCAGCAGTTTGTACGGGGAAGGTGGCTACACCTTC
>TRBJ2-7|.|TRBV28|.
CASSFQYSYEQYF
TGTGCCAGCAGTTTTCAGTACTCCTACGAGCAGTACTTC
>TRBJ1-1|.|TRBV30|.
CAWSLFRPSAAEAFF
TGTGCCTGGAGTTTATTCAGGCCCTCGGCCGCTGAAGCTTTCTTT
>TRBJ2-1|.|TRBV4-2|.
CASSQGYNEQFF
TGTGCCAGCAGCCAAGGCTATAATGAGCAGTTCTTC
>TRBJ1-2|.|TRBV29-1|.
CSVHTGSAYGYTF
TGCAGCGTTCATACCGGGAGTGCTTATGGCTACACCTTC
>TRBJ1-6|.|TRBV30|.
CAWAGSYNSPLHF
TGTGCCTGGGCCGGGTCCTATAATTCACCCCTCCACTTT
>TRBJ2-2|.|TRBV4-2|few
CATETSPGELFF
TGTGCCACCGAGACTAGTCCCGGGGAGCTGTTTTTT
>TRBJ2-3|.|TRBV3-1/TRBV3-2|once
CASSQAGSGADTQYF
TGTGCCAGCAGCCAAGCCGGGAGTGGGGCAGATACGCAGTATTTT
>TRBJ1-5|.|TRBV27|.
CASRITGSNQPQHF
TGTGCCAGCAGGATAACAGGGTCGAATCAGCCCCAGCATTTT
>TRBJ2-3|.|TRBV20-1|.
CSASDSGSITDTQYF
TGCAGTGCTAGTGATAGCGGTAGTATCACAGATACGCAGTATTTT
>TRBJ2-7|TRBD2|TRBV7-7|.
CASSPIGEGEQYF
TGTGCCAGCAGCCCAATAGGGGAGGGCGAGCAGTACTTC
>TRBJ1-4|.|TRBV11-1|.
CASSWDGNEKLFF
TGTGCCAGCAGCTGGGACGGTAATGAAAAACTGTTTTTT
>TRBJ1-1|.|TRBV5-4|.
CASSLAGAPQAFF
TGTGCCAGCAGCTTGGCCGGGGCCCCACAAGCTTTCTTT
>TRBJ1-1|.|TRBV19|.
CASSIVGGENTEAFF
TGTGCCAGTAGTATAGTAGGTGGGGAGAACACTGAAGCTTTCTTT
>TRBJ1-6|.|TRBV9|few
CASSVTATNNSPLHF
TGTGCCAGCAGCGTGACAGCCACCAATAATTCACCCCTCCACTTT
>TRBJ1-2|TRBD1|TRBV24-1|.
CATSDWRDRSGYTF
TGTGCCACCAGTGATTGGCGGGACAGGTCCGGCTACACCTTC
>TRBJ1-1|.|TRBV5-1|.
CASSLGGNTEAFF
TGCGCCAGCAGCTTGGGGGGTAACACTGAAGCTTTCTTT
>TRBJ2-1|.|TRBV6-2/TRBV6-3|.
CASSYSDRSYNEQFF
TGTGCCAGCAGTTACTCAGACAGGTCCTACAATGAGCAGTTCTTC
>TRBJ1-5|.|TRBV12-3/TRBV12-4|.
CASTPRRFQPQHF
TGTGCCAGCACCCCGAGAAGGTTTCAGCCCCAGCATTTT
>TRBJ2-2|.|TRBV5-1|.
CASSAAGTSVNTGELFF
TGCGCCAGCAGCGCGGCCGGGACCTCGGTCAACACCGGGGAGCTGTTTTTT
>TRBJ2-7|TRBD2|TRBV10-3|.
CATTTSGDYYEQYF
TGTGCCACAACAACTAGCGGGGACTACTACGAGCAGTACTTC
>TRBJ2-7|.|TRBV7-7|few
CASSPGLGYEQYF
TGTGCCAGCTCCCCCGGCCTAGGATACGAGCAGTACTTC
>TRBJ2-3|TRBD1|TRBV28|.
CAVLTGEGTDTQYF
TGTGCCGTTCTGACAGGGGAGGGCACAGATACGCAGTATTTT
>TRBJ1-2|.|TRBV27|.
CASSYAGSYTF
TGTGCCAGCAGTTATGCAGGGAGCTACACCTTC
>TRBJ1-6|.|TRBV27|.
CASRQGSLFNSPLHF
TGTGCCAGCAGGCAGGGTTCACTCTTTAATTCACCCCTCCACTTT
>TRBJ1-6|TRBD1|TRBV28|.
CASSPGGTAQPLHF
TGTGCCAGCAGTCCAGGAGGGACAGCTCAACCCCTCCACTTT
>TRBJ2-1|TRBD2|TRBV30|.
CAWSGTSGALGEQFF
TGTGCCTGGAGTGGGACTAGCGGGGCCCTCGGTGAGCAGTTCTTC
>TRBJ1-2|.|TRBV20-1|.
CSASEDYGYTF
TGCAGTGCTTCCGAGGACTATGGCTACACCTTC
>TRBJ2-7|.|TRBV11-2|.
CASRDYGHEQYF
TGTGCCAGCAGGGACTACGGCCACGAGCAGTACTTC
>TRBJ1-6|TRBD1|TRBV5-6|.
CASSFGQGTSPLHF
TGTGCCAGCAGCTTCGGACAGGGAACCTCACCCCTCCACTTT
>TRBJ2-7|.|TRBV7-9|.
CASSLTASYEQYF
TGTGCCAGCAGCCTGACAGCCTCCTACGAGCAGTACTTC
>TRBJ2-1|TRBD1|TRBV24-1|.
CATSPRQGASSYNEQFF
TGTGCCACCAGTCCGAGACAGGGGGCTAGCTCCTACAATGAGCAGTTCTTC
>TRBJ2-7|.|TRBV27|.
CASSLQGEQYF
TGTGCCAGCAGTTTACAGGGGGAGCAGTACTTC
>TRBJ2-1|TRBD2|TRBV4-2|.
CASRPTEGLAGEGSYNEQFF
TGTGCCAGCAGGCCAACGGAGGGACTAGCGGGAGAGGGATCCTACAATGAGCAGTTCTTC
>TRBJ2-1|TRBD2|TRBV3-1/TRBV3-2|.
CASSPVYPSGGWQNEQFF
TGTGCCAGCAGCCCCGTATACCCTAGCGGGGGTTGGCAAAATGAGCAGTTCTTC
>TRBJ2-7|TRBD1|TRBV2|once
CASRSTGDYEQYF
TGTGCCAGCAGATCAACAGGGGACTACGAGCAGTACTTC
>TRBJ1-3|TRBD1|TRBV7-7|.
CASSLGPTGENTIYF
TGTGCCAGCAGCTTAGGCCCCACAGGGGAAAACACCATATATTTT
>TRBJ2-4|TRBD1|TRBV5-4|.
CASSSRTGNIQYF
TGTGCCAGCAGCTCAAGGACAGGGAACATTCAGTACTTC